The source of this T cell receptor beta chain is a study of Ad26.COV2.S vaccination and SARS-CoV-2 variants. The germline V gene has CDR1 MNHEY and CDR2 SVGAGI. The V gene lost 6 bases and the J gene lost 1 base, with 9 bases spanning the gap. This CDR3 is built from 14 residues. The treatment here: some 20 received Ad26.COV2.S at low or high dose, single or two shots; 5 received placebo; per-sample allocation not given. Following the first vaccine or placebo injection, samples were taken on day 63. Produced via immunoSEQ multiplex PCR; TCRdb's table is partial and in-frame only. The sample holds approximately 300,000 clones, about 86% seen once. This clone was seen just once.

This clonotype originated in a person aged 18-60 years who received the Ad26.COV2.S COVID-19 vaccine or a placebo. The chain couples TRBV6-5 to TRBJ1-4; tentatively, D is TRBD1 (6 bases). Sample: peripheral blood, taken in a trial of Ad26.COV2.S vaccine versus placebo. The CDR3 coding sequence is TGTGCCAGCAGCTCCAGGGGAACTAATGAAAAACTGTTTTTT. It translates to CASSSRGTNEKLFF.